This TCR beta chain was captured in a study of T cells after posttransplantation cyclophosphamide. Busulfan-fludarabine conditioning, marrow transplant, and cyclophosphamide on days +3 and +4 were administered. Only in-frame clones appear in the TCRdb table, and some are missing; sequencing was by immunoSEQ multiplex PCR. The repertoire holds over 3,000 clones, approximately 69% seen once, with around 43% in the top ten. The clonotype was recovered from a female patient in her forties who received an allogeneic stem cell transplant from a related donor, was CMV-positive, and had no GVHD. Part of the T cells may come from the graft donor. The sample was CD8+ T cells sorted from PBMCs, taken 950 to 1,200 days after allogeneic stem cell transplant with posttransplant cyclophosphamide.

This CDR3 is CASSLWDRQETQYF. The CDR3 DNA reads TGTGCCAGCAGCCTGTGGGACAGGCAAGAGACCCAGTACTTC. The chain is built from TRBV14 and TRBJ2-5; 8 nucleotides line up with TRBD1. The CDR3 covers 14 residues. V dropped 4 bases and J dropped 2; count of bases not matched to a gene: 3. CDR1 and CDR2 from the germline V gene are SGHDN and FVKESK.